This T cell receptor (beta chain) is from a study of T cells after yellow fever vaccination. Whole-study findings and limits: Researchers cautioned that FACS-sorted repertoires could harbor abundant clonotypes contaminating from the bulk population. Clonotype sharing between CD4 and CD8 compartments was small. Subsequent booster samples again held most clones from primary vaccination (96% CD4, approximately 86% CD8).

About this clonotype itself: Antigen unknown.

They built TCR cDNA with 5'RACE template switching, a step that put in a universal primer site and UMIs. TCRdb called the 5' RACE reads again in MiXCR, with one record for every CDR3 protein. The data show 450,000 to 550,000 distinct CDR3 sequences, 21% seen once. Germline V CDR1 and CDR2: MNHEY, SVGEGT. The ends were cut back, 2 bases at V and 8 bases at J, with 8 bases in the middle. This CDR3 comprises 12 residues. This specimen consisted of PBMCs, obtained approximately 22 days after the first yellow fever vaccination. The receptor's source is a man aged 18 to 29 who received the YFV17D yellow fever vaccine. This chain links TRBV6-2 or TRBV6-3 with TRBJ2-3; D ambiguous. The CDR3 region has the DNA TGTGCCAGCAGTTACCGCCCGGGTACGCAGTATTTT. This sequence encodes CASSYRPGTQYF.